This T cell receptor (beta chain) comes out of a study of HIV-infected patients and healthy controls. CDR1 PRHDT and CDR2 FYEKMQ come from the germline V gene (reference sequence). The V and J ends lost 5 bases and 5 bases, in that order; junction bases with no gene match: 9. This CDR3 region has 18 residues. No cell fractionation was done, so the repertoire covers all unsorted peripheral blood T cells. cDNA was made from about 500 ng RNA using alpha and beta constant primers. Separate chain-specific third strand synthesis with multiplexing indices produced the alpha and beta libraries. A single primer pair per chain amplified all rearrangements, with per-molecule barcodes. TCRdb reprocessed the 5' RACE reads with MiXCR, giving one entry per CDR3 protein. In the table there are 5,000 to 6,500 distinct CDR3 sequences, around 8.6% of which are singletons. Ten or more counts support this clonotype.

Sequenced material: blood, taken before antiretroviral therapy. The receptor comes from an adult with HIV infection. This sequence joins TRBV13 and TRBJ2-1; the match to TRBD2 covers 16 bases. CDR3 in amino acids: CASSAGLAGGRTDNEQFF. The CDR3 coding sequence is TGTGCCAGCAGCGCGGGACTAGCGGGGGGGCGAACGGACAATGAGCAGTTCTTC.